The sequence of this TCR beta chain was determined in a study of blood T cell repertoires in COVID-19. Overall study: The origin of the acute and convalescent COVID-19 samples was the United States, Italy and Spain. The analysed material was cDNA or gDNA that came from T cells, B-cell-depleted T cells, or PBMCs.

Adults between about 18 and 95 years of age took part from about two dozen US areas. Methods used by the authors: Nucleated cell counts were estimated from reference gene primer amplification. This table comes from immunoSEQ multiplex PCR, and its TCRdb copy is limited to in-frame clones, with some not included. That table supplies the V and J calls and clone size; D and trimming were determined from the DNA. The sample includes 300,000 to 400,000 clones, approximately 86% of them seen just once. This clone was detected only once. The CDR3 spans 15 residues. Per the germline V gene, CDR1 is LGHNA and CDR2 is YNFKEQ. Trimming removed 0 bases at V and 1 base at J, with 4 bases between.

The sequenced sample was PBMCs or T cells enriched from blood (not recorded which). The sequence derives from a woman in her thirties or forties with acute COVID-19. This chain joins TRBV4-2 and TRBJ1-6; no reliable D call. The DNA of the CDR3 is TGTGCCAGCAGCCAAGACAGGTCCTATAATTCACCCCTCCACTTT. Protein sequence: CASSQDRSYNSPLHF.